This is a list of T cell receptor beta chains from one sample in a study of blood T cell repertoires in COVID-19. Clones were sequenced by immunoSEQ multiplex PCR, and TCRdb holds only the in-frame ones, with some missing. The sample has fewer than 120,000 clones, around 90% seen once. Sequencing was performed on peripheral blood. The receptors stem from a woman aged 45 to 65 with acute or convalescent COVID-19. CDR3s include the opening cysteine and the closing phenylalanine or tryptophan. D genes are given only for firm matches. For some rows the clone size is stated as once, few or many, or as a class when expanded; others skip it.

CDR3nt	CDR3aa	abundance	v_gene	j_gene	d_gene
TGTGCCAGCAGCTCGAGTCCGGAACGGACAATCTCCAACGAGCAGTACTTC	CASSSSPERTISNEQYF	NA	TRBV7-2	TRBJ2-7	NA
TGCGCCAGCAGCTTGGGACAGGGGATTCCCGGGGAGCTGTTTTTT	CASSLGQGIPGELFF	once	TRBV5-1	TRBJ2-2	TRBD1
TGCAGCGTGGGGGAACTAGCGGGTGGTGAGCAGTACTTC	CSVGELAGGEQYF	NA	TRBV29-1	TRBJ2-7	TRBD2
TGTGCCAGCAGTTTATCGACAGGCCCCTACGAGCAGTACTTC	CASSLSTGPYEQYF	NA	TRBV27	TRBJ2-7	NA
TGTGCCAGTAGTATCCTCGGGACAGGGCTCTACGAGCAGTACTTC	CASSILGTGLYEQYF	NA	TRBV19	TRBJ2-7	TRBD1
TGTGTCAGAAGCTTTCCGCAGGGGGGATTTTATGGCTACACCTTC	CVRSFPQGGFYGYTF	NA	TRBV7-5	TRBJ1-2	NA
TGCGCCAGCAGTGAGTCGAGGGCCGGGGAGCTGTTTTTT	CASSESRAGELFF	NA	TRBV10-1	TRBJ2-2	NA
TGCGCCAGCAGCGACCGGGACAGGGACACCGGGGAGCTGTTTTTT	CASSDRDRDTGELFF	NA	TRBV5-1	TRBJ2-2	TRBD1
TGTGCCAGCAATGGACAGGGGGCTGGCACTGAAGCTTTCTTT	CASNGQGAGTEAFF	NA	TRBV28	TRBJ1-1	TRBD1
TGTGCCAGCAGAGCCGGGACAGGGGCCCACGAGCAGTACTTC	CASRAGTGAHEQYF	NA	TRBV2	TRBJ2-7	TRBD1
TGTGCCAGCAGCTTTAGTCTTGAGGATACGCAGTATTTT	CASSFSLEDTQYF	NA	TRBV9	TRBJ2-3	NA
TGTGCCAGTAGTAAAGGACTAGCGGGAGGGGGTCGCGAGCAGTACTTC	CASSKGLAGGGREQYF	NA	TRBV19	TRBJ2-7	TRBD2
TGTGCCAGCAGCAAGGACAGGGGAGCGTATGGCTACACCTTC	CASSKDRGAYGYTF	NA	TRBV27	TRBJ1-2	TRBD1
TGTGCCAGCCGTACGGGACAGGGGTACAATGAGCAGTTCTTC	CASRTGQGYNEQFF	NA	TRBV6-5	TRBJ2-1	TRBD1
TGTGCCAGTAGTCCCCCCACAGGGATCGGGTACTACGAGCAGTACTTC	CASSPPTGIGYYEQYF	NA	TRBV19	TRBJ2-7	NA
TGTGCCAGCAGGGCACCGAACACTGAAGCTTTCTTT	CASRAPNTEAFF	NA	TRBV6-5	TRBJ1-1	NA
TGTGCCAGCAAGCCGGGAGGCTCTGGGGCCAACGTCCTGACTTTC	CASKPGGSGANVLTF	NA	TRBV6-5	TRBJ2-6	TRBD2
TGTGCCAGCAGAAACCCCGGGACAGGGGGCGGTTCGAGTGAAAAACTGTTTTTT	CASRNPGTGGGSSEKLFF	NA	TRBV27	TRBJ1-4	TRBD1
TGTGCCAGCAGCTTAGTACAGGGGGCCGGGGAGCTGTTTTTT	CASSLVQGAGELFF	once	TRBV7-9	TRBJ2-2	TRBD1
TGTGCCAGCAGTGAATACGGTAGCGGGAGCGCAGATACGCAGTATTTT	CASSEYGSGSADTQYF	NA	TRBV25-1	TRBJ2-3	TRBD2
TGTGCCAGCAGCTTAGATTACAACTCCTACAATGAGCAGTTCTTC	CASSLDYNSYNEQFF	NA	TRBV11-3	TRBJ2-1	NA
TGCAGTGCTAATGACGCCGGGACTTCCGGGGAGACCCAGTACTTC	CSANDAGTSGETQYF	NA	TRBV20-1	TRBJ2-5	NA
TGTGCCAGCAGCCCTAGCGGGAGGTGGTTCAATGAGCAGTTCTTC	CASSPSGRWFNEQFF	NA	TRBV7-6	TRBJ2-1	TRBD2
TGTGCCAGCAGTTTAGGAGGGTACAATGAGCAGTTCTTC	CASSLGGYNEQFF	NA	TRBV28	TRBJ2-1	NA